In this sample, the clone carrying this TCR beta chain turned up many times. As yet, its antigen is unknown. This record belongs to a study of T cells in Graves' hyperthyroidism and ophthalmopathy. Study as a whole: Pretreatment peripheral blood was obtained at initial diagnosis. Study observations and caveats: Stable hyperthyroidism and ophthalmopathy were separated using 13 V-J signatures. The model foresaw ophthalmopathy a median 6.5 months prior to onset.

Patients between 18 and 65 years old had hyperthyroidism, newly diagnosed and lasting under 2 months. The CDR3 sequence is 15 residues long. Germline assignment: CDR1 MNHEY and CDR2 SMNVEV (reference sequence). Trimming left V 5 bases short and J 5 bases short, with 16 bases between. Using RNA transcripts as the source, TCR beta CDR3 regions were amplified. Primed by the HTBI set, a first-round RT-PCR was run on the TCR CDR3. Via MiXCR, TCRdb re-called the multiplex PCR reads, giving one row per CDR3 protein. The sample lists around 210,000 distinct CDR3 sequences, about a sixth occurring once. The TCR sequence derives from a woman in her 50s with Graves' hyperthyroidism. V usage is TRBV27 and J usage is TRBJ2-1, with D unclear. Source material: blood. CDR3 in DNA: TGTGCCAGCAGTCCGAAGCCCCTAGGCCACAATGAGCAGTTCTTC. Protein: CASSPKPLGHNEQFF.